The entry below gives a single T cell receptor beta chain sequence along with its context. This specimen belongs to a study of blood T cell repertoires in COVID-19. Turning to the study itself: The cDNA or gDNA used as material had been derived from T cells, B-cell-depleted T cells, or PBMCs.

Study processing details: Amplified reference gene primers provided the basis for estimating nucleated cell counts. Repertoires were generated with immunoSEQ multiplex PCR, while TCRdb's copy carries only in-frame clones and drops some. The V and J calls and clone size were taken over from that table, and D and trimming were inferred from the DNA. The sample holds roughly 43,000 clones, roughly 84% seen once. Germline values: CDR1 SGHVS, CDR2 FNYEAQ. This CDR3 is built from 15 residues. Trimming took 2 bases from V and 1 from J, leaving 10 bases between them. The chain links TRBV7-6 to TRBJ2-3; maybe TRBD1 (5 bases). Specimen: peripheral blood. This sequence was found in a woman aged 65 to 85 with acute or convalescent COVID-19. The CDR3 reads CASSLNWGGTDTQYF. The DNA of the CDR3 is TGTGCCAGCAGCTTAAATTGGGGCGGCACAGATACGCAGTATTTT.